This T cell receptor (beta chain) was observed in a study of T cell responses to AZD1222 COVID-19 vaccine. The germline V gene encodes CDR1 MNHEY and CDR2 SVGAGI. CDR3 size: 15 residues. V lost 1 base to trimming and J lost 5 bases; unmatched junction nucleotides: 2. The protocol was immunoSEQ multiplex PCR, while the TCRdb copy is restricted to in-frame clones and leaves out a portion. The repertoire holds some 150,000 clones, under 95% seen once, with 2.5% to 4% in the top ten. Sequences were derived from peripheral blood, sampled 28 days after the second AZD1222 dose. The receptor's source is an adult who received the AZD1222 COVID-19 vaccine. The chain combines TRBV6-5 with TRBJ2-2, with 9 bases lining up with TRBD1. The CDR3 nucleotides read TGTGCCAGCAGTTACTACGGGACAGGGACCGGGGAGCTGTTTTTT. It specifies CASSYYGTGTGELFF.